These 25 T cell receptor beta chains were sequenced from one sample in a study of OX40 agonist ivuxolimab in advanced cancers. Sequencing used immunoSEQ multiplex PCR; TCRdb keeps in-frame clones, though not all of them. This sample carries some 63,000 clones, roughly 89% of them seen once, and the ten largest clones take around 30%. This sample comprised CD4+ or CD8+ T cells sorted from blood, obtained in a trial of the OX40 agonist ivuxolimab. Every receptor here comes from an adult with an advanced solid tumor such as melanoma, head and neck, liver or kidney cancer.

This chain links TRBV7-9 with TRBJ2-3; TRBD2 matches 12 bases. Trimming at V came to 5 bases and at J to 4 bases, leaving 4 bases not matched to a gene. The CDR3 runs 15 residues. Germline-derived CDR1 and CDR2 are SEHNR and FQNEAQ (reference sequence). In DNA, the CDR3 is TGTGCCAGCAGCCGCGGACTAGCGGGACCAGATACGCAGTATTTT. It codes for CASSRGLAGPDTQYF.

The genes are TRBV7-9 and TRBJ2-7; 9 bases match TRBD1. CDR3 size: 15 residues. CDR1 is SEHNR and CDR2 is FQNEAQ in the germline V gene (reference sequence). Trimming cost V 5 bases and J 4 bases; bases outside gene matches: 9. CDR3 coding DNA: TGTGCCAGCAGCACTGACAGGGGGGTATCTTACGAGCAGTACTTC. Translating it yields CASSTDRGVSYEQYF. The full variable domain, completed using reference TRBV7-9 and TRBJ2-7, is DTGVSQNPRHKITKRGQNVTFRCDPISEHNRLYWYRQTLGQGPEFLTYFQNEAQLEKSRLLSDRFSAERPKGSFSTLEIQRTEQGDSAMYLCASSTDRGVSYEQYFGPGTRLTVT.

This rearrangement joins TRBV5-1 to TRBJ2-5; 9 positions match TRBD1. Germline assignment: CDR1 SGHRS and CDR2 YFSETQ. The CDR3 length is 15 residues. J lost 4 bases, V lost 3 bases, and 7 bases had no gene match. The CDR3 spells CASSWGRQGVETQYF. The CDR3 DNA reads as TGCGCCAGCAGCTGGGGACGACAGGGGGTAGAGACCCAGTACTTC.

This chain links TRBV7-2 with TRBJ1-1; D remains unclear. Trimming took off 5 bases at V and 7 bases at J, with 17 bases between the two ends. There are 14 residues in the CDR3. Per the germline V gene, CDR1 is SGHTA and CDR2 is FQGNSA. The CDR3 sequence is CASSLPLNTVEAFF. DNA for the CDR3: TGTGCCAGCAGCCTTCCATTAAACACAGTTGAAGCTTTCTTT.

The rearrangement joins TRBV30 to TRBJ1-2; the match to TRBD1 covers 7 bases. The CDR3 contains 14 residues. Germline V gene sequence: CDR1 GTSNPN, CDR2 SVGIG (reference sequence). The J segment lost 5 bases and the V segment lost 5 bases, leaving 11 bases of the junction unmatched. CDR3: CAWLGTAISYGYTF. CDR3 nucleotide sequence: TGTGCCTGGTTGGGGACAGCGATCTCATATGGCTACACCTTC.

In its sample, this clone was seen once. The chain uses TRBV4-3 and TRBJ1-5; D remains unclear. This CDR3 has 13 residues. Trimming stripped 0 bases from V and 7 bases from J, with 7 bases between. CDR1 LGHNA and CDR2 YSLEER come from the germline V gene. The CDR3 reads CASSQDLAQPQHF. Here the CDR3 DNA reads TGCGCCAGCAGCCAAGACCTGGCGCAGCCCCAGCATTTT.

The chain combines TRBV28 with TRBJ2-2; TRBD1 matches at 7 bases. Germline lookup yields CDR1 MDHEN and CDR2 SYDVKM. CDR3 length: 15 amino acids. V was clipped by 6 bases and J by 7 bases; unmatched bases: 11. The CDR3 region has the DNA TGTGCCAGCAGCCTTGGGGACAGATTCGTCGGGGAGCTGTTTTTT. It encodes CASSLGDRFVGELFF.

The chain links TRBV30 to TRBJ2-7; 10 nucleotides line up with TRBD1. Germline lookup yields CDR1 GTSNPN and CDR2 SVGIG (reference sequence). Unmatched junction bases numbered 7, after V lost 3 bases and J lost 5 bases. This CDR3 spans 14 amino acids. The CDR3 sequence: CAWRGTGVNHEQYF. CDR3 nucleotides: TGTGCCTGGAGGGGGACAGGGGTGAACCACGAGCAGTACTTC.

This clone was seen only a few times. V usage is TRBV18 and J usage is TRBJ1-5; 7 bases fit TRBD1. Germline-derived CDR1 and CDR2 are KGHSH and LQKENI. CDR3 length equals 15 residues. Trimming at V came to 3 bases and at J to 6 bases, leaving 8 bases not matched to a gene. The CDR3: CASSPRQGHSQPQHF. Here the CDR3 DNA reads TGTGCCAGCTCACCTAGACAGGGTCACAGTCAGCCCCAGCATTTT.

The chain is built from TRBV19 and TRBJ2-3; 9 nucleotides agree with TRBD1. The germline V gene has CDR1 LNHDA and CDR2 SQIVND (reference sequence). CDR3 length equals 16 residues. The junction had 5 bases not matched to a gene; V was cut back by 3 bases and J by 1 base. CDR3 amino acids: CASSILQGAGTDTQYF. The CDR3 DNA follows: TGTGCCAGTAGTATTTTACAGGGGGCTGGCACAGATACGCAGTATTTT.

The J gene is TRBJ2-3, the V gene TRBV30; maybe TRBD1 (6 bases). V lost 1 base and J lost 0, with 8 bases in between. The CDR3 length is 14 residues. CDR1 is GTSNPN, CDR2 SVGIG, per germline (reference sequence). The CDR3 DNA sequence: TGTGCCTGGAGTGGGGGGCCGAGCACAGATACGCAGTATTTT. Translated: CAWSGGPSTDTQYF.

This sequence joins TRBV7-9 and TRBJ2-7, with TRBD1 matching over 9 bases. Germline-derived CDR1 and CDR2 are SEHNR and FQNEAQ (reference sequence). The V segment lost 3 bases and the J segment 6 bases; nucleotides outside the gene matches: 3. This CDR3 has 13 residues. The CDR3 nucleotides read TGTGCCAGCAGCTTGGGACAGGGCTTCGAGCAGTACTTC. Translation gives CASSLGQGFEQYF.

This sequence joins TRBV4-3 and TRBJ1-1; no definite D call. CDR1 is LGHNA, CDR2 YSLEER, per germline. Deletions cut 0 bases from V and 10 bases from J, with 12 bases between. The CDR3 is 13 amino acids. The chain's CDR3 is CASSQEFRSGAFF. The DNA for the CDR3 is TGCGCCAGCAGCCAAGAATTCAGGTCGGGAGCTTTCTTT.

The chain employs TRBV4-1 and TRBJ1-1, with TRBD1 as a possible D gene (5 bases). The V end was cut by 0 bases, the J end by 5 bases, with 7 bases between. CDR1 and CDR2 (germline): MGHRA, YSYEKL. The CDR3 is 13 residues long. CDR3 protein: CASSQDRGTEAFF. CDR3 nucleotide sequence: TGCGCCAGCAGCCAAGATCGGGGGACTGAAGCTTTCTTT.

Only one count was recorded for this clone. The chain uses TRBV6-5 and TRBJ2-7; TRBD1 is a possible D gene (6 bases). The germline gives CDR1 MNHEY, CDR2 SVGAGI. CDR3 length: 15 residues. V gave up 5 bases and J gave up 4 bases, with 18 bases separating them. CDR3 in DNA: TGTGCCAGCAGTCCCGAATACCGGACAGCTTACGAGCAGTACTTC. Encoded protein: CASSPEYRTAYEQYF.

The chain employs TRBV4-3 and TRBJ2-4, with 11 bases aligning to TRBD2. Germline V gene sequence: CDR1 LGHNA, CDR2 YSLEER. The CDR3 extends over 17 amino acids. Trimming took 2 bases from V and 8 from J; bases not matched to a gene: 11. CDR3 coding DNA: TGCGCCAGCAGCCAAAGAATTAGCGGGGGGGCCATAGACATTCAGTACTTC. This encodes CASSQRISGGAIDIQYF.

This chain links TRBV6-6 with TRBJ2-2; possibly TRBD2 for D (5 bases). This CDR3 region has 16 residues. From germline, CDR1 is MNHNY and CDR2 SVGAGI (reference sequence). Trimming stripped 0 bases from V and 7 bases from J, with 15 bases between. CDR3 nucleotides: TGTGCCAGCAGTTACTCGAGGGCACTCTTAGACGGGGAGCTGTTTTTT. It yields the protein CASSYSRALLDGELFF.

The CDR3 region is CASSLYSLGRGFEKLFF. CDR3 DNA sequence: TGTGCCAGCAGCTTATATAGCCTCGGCAGGGGTTTTGAAAAACTGTTTTTT. This chain links TRBV7-9 with TRBJ1-4; weak D call: TRBD1 (6 bases). With 2 bases removed from V and 7 bases from J, the gap between germline ends came to 20 bases. CDR1 and CDR2 from the germline V gene are SEHNR and FQNEAQ (reference sequence). The CDR3 runs 17 residues.

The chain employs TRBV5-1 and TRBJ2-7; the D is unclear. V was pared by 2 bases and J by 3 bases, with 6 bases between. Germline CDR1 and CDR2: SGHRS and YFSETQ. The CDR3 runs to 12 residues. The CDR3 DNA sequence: TGCGCCAGCAGCTTCGACTTCTACGAGCAGTACTTC. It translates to CASSFDFYEQYF.

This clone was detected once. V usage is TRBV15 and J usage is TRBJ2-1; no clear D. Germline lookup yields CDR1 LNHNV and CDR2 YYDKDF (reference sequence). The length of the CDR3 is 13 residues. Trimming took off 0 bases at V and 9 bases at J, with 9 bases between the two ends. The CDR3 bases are TGTGCCACCAGCAGAGAACTTACCCGTGAGCAGTTCTTC. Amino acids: CATSRELTREQFF. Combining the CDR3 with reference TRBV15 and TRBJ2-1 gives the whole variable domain DAMVIQNPRYQVTQFGKPVTLSCSQTLNHNVMYWYQQKSSQAPKLLFHYYDKDFNNEADTPDNFQSRRPNTSFCFLDIRSPGLGDTAMYLCATSRELTREQFFGPGTRLTVL.

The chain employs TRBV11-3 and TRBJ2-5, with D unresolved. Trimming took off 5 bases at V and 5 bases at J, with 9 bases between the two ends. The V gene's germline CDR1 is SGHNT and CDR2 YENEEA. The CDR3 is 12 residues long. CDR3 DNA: TGTGCCAGCAGCCGATTAGGGGAGACCCAGTACTTC. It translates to CASSRLGETQYF.

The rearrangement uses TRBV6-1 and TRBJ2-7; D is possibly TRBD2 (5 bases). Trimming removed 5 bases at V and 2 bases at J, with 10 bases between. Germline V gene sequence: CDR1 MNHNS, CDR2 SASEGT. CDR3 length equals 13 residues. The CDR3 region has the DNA TGTGCCAGCAGTTTCAGCGGAACCTACGAGCAGTACTTC. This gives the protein CASSFSGTYEQYF.

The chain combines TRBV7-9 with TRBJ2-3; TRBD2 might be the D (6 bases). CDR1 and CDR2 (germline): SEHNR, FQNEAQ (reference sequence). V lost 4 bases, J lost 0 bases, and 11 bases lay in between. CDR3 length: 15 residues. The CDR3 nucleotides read TGTGCCAGCAGCTCAGGGACTCTCAGCACAGATACGCAGTATTTT. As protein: CASSSGTLSTDTQYF.

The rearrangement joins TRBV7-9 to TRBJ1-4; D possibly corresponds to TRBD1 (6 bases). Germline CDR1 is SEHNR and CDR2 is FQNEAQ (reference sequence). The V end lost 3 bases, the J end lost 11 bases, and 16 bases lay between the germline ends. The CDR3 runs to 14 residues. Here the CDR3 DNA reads TGTGCCAGCAGCTTGGGGACATCGGTGGGGAAACTGTTTTTT. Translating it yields CASSLGTSVGKLFF.

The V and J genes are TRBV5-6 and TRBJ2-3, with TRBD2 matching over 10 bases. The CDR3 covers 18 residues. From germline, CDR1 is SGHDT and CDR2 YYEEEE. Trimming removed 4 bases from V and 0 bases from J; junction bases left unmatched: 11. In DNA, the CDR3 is TGTGCCAGCAGCCTTGAACAAACTAGCGGGACTAGCACAGATACGCAGTATTTT. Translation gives CASSLEQTSGTSTDTQYF.